Below are 15 T cell receptor beta chains sequenced from a single sample in a study of T cells in Graves' hyperthyroidism and ophthalmopathy. RNA transcripts served as the template for amplifying TCR beta CDR3 regions. A first-round RT-PCR of the TCR CDR3 used the HTBI primer set. TCRdb redid the calling of the multiplex PCR reads with MiXCR, one entry per CDR3 protein. The repertoire includes 200,000 to 250,000 distinct CDR3 sequences, around a sixth of them detected once, and roughly 49% sits in the top ten. Sample: blood. Receptors originate from a woman between 45 and 65 years old with Graves' hyperthyroidism.

The chain joins TRBV5-1 to TRBJ2-3, with a possible D match to TRBD2 (6 bases). This CDR3 has 15 residues. CDR1 is SGHRS and CDR2 is YFSETQ in the germline V gene. The V and J ends lost 0 bases and 0 bases respectively, with 8 bases between them. In nucleotides, the CDR3 is TGCGCCAGCAGCTTGGTGCGGGACAGCACAGATACGCAGTATTTT. Its translation: CASSLVRDSTDTQYF.

This clonotype was observed many times. The chain is built from TRBV12-3 or TRBV12-4 and TRBJ1-1; TRBD1 might be the D (5 bases). The CDR3 contains 15 residues. V lost 1 base and J lost 2, with 11 bases in between. CDR3 sequence (DNA): TGTGCCAGCAGTTTAGGGGGCGGGAGTAACACTGAAGCTTTCTTT. Translation: CASSLGGGSNTEAFF.

In its sample, this clonotype was seen a few times. The V call is TRBV30, the J call TRBJ2-2, with D unclear. This CDR3 spans 10 amino acids. V was trimmed by 2 bases and J by 8 bases, leaving 3 bases between them. The germline V gene encodes CDR1 GTSNPN and CDR2 SVGIG (reference sequence). The CDR3 bases are TGTGCCTGGAGTCGGGGGGAGCTGTTTTTT. Translated, it gives CAWSRGELFF.

This clonotype was observed at least ten times. This chain connects TRBV28 to TRBJ2-7, with a weak D call TRBD2 (6 bases). The CDR3 runs to 15 residues. Trimming removed 2 bases from V and 0 bases from J, with 11 bases in between. CDR1 MDHEN and CDR2 SYDVKM come from the germline V gene. CDR3 residues: CASSLPGRFSYEQYF. CDR3 coding DNA: TGTGCCAGCAGTTTACCAGGGAGGTTCTCCTACGAGCAGTACTTC.

This clonotype has a count of ten or more. This rearrangement joins TRBV7-9 to TRBJ2-4; D is unresolved. Germline V gene data show CDR1 as SEHNR and CDR2 as FQNEAQ (reference sequence). The ends were cut back, 1 base at V and 9 bases at J, with 13 bases in the middle. The length of the CDR3 is 14 residues. The CDR3 DNA follows: TGTGCCAGCAGCTTAGAGTCAGGATTTACCATTCAGTACTTC. This gives the protein CASSLESGFTIQYF.

The chain employs TRBV7-9 and TRBJ2-1, with 8 bases that match TRBD2. This CDR3 has 16 residues. The junction had 7 bases not matched to a gene; V was cut back by 0 bases and J by 6 bases. CDR1 and CDR2 (germline): SEHNR, FQNEAQ (reference sequence). The CDR3 loop is CASSLAGSGRSNEQFF. The DNA of the CDR3 is TGTGCCAGCAGCTTAGCGGGAAGCGGGAGAAGCAATGAGCAGTTCTTC.

This clonotype was counted ten times or more. The chain carries TRBV27 and TRBJ1-1; D uncertain. This CDR3 comprises 15 residues. V was shortened by 1 base and J by 10 bases, with 19 bases between the two germline ends. Germline V lookup: CDR1 MNHEY, CDR2 SMNVEV (reference sequence). The CDR3 sequence: CASSLYALGTYGAFF. DNA of the CDR3: TGTGCCAGCAGTTTATATGCGCTGGGAACCTACGGAGCTTTCTTT.

Notes on this clonotype: Just one base apart from a much larger clone, this may be a read error. The genes are TRBV7-8 and TRBJ1-1; the match to TRBD1 covers 7 bases. Germline V gene sequence: CDR1 SGHVS, CDR2 FQNEAQ. CDR3 length: 15 amino acids. The CDR3 bases are TGTGCCAGCAGCTTAGAGGGACAGAAGAACACTGAAGCTCTCTTT. This translates into CASSLEGQKNTEALF.

The rearrangement uses TRBV25-1 and TRBJ2-7; the D call may be TRBD1 or TRBD2 (5 bases each). The CDR3 consists of 17 residues. Trimming took off 6 bases at V and 6 bases at J, with 27 bases between the two ends. Germline CDR1 reads MGHDK; CDR2 reads SYGVNS. The CDR3 DNA is TGTGCCAGCAGCGGGACGAGCGACTGGTGGGGAATCGGCGAGCAGTACTTC. The encoded protein is CASSGTSDWWGIGEQYF.

V gene TRBV30 combines with J gene TRBJ1-2; maybe TRBD1 (6 bases). Germline loops: CDR1 GTSNPN, CDR2 SVGIG (reference sequence). Trimming left V 7 bases short and J 5 bases short, with 20 bases between. This CDR3 comprises 14 residues. In nucleotides, the CDR3 is TGTGCCTACAACCGGCAGGGGCGCGTTTATGGCTACACCTTC. Its translation: CAYNRQGRVYGYTF. Based on the CDR3 plus reference TRBV30 and TRBJ1-2, the full variable domain is SQTIHQWPATLVQPVGSPLSLECTVEGTSNPNLYWYRQAAGRGLQLLFYSVGIGQISSEVPQNLSASRPQDRQFILSSKKLLLSDSGFYLCAYNRQGRVYGYTFGSGTRLTVV.

This clonotype was counted ten times or more. V usage is TRBV5-1 and J usage is TRBJ2-3; TRBD2 matches 7 bases. Germline V gene data show CDR1 as SGHRS and CDR2 as YFSETQ. With 3 bases clipped from V and 6 bases from J, the junction kept 7 bases outside the gene matches. This CDR3 has 14 amino acids. The CDR3 here is CASSSSGRADTQYF. The CDR3 DNA follows: TGCGCCAGCAGCTCTAGCGGTCGGGCTGATACGCAGTATTTT.

This clonotype came up many times. The chain has TRBV12-3 or TRBV12-4 and TRBJ2-3; 9 nucleotides match TRBD2. Trimming took 6 bases from V and 6 from J; bases not matched to a gene: 7. The length of the CDR3 is 14 residues. This CDR3 is CASRISGSLDTQYF. The CDR3 nucleotides are TGTGCCAGCAGGATTAGCGGGAGTCTGGATACGCAGTATTTT.

This clonotype came up many times. The V call is TRBV7-9, the J call TRBJ2-3, with D perhaps matching TRBD1 or TRBD2 (5 bases each). The CDR3 runs 14 residues. Germline V gives CDR1 SEHNR, CDR2 FQNEAQ (reference sequence). V lost 3 bases and J 2 bases, leaving 9 bases between the germline ends. The CDR3: CASSFGAYTDTQYF. The CDR3 DNA follows: TGTGCCAGCAGCTTCGGGGCTTACACAGATACGCAGTATTTT. Variable domain in full (rest from reference TRBV7-9 and TRBJ2-3): DTGVSQNPRHKITKRGQNVTFRCDPISEHNRLYWYRQTLGQGPEFLTYFQNEAQLEKSRLLSDRFSAERPKGSFSTLEIQRTEQGDSAMYLCASSFGAYTDTQYFGPGTRLTVL.

The V and J genes are TRBV5-6 and TRBJ2-3, with 7 bases lining up with TRBD1. The V gene end was trimmed by 4 bases and the J gene end by 4 bases; junction bases not matched to a gene: 6. The CDR3 runs 14 residues. The germline V gene has CDR1 SGHDT and CDR2 YYEEEE. CDR3 in DNA: TGTGCCAGCAGCCCTACAGGGGCTCCAGATACGCAGTATTTT. This sequence encodes CASSPTGAPDTQYF.

This clonotype was picked up a small number of times. The chain has TRBV30 and TRBJ1-2; TRBD1 matches 7 bases. Germline V CDR1 and CDR2: GTSNPN, SVGIG (reference sequence). V dropped 4 bases and J dropped 5; count of bases not matched to a gene: 7. The length of the CDR3 is 13 residues. The CDR3 bases are TGTGCCTGGATTAAACAGGGGACTTATGGCTACACCTTC. Translated, it gives CAWIKQGTYGYTF.